This T cell receptor (beta chain) originates from a study of control samples from healthy donors and cancer patients. This clone was seen just once. TCRdb's copy holds only in-frame clones and misses some; the assay was immunoSEQ multiplex PCR. The sample includes 170,000 or so clones, around 93% of them seen just once. The sequence derives from a man aged 18 to 30 in good health. The sample taken for sequencing was blood.

For the CDR3, the DNA is TGTGCCAGCTCACCCCTTACGGGGCGGAACAATGAGCAGTTCTTC. It codes for CASSPLTGRNNEQFF. This chain links TRBV18 with TRBJ2-1; possibly TRBD1 or TRBD2 for D (5 bases each). With 3 bases removed from V and 5 bases from J, the gap between germline ends came to 14 bases. Germline CDR1 reads KGHSH; CDR2 reads LQKENI. CDR3 size: 15 residues.